This is a list of T cell receptor beta chains from one sample in a study of blood T cells in healthy people across ages. TCRdb fed the 5' RACE reads into MiXCR, producing one record per CDR3 protein. The table lists around 870,000 distinct CDR3 sequences, about 30% of them singletons. Sequencing was performed on blood. Every receptor here comes from an elderly woman in good health. The CDR3 runs from the conserved cysteine through the conserved F or W. D genes are given only for firm matches. The size of a clone is reported for some rows only, either as once, few or many, or as a class for expanded clones.

clone_size	j_call	v_call	d_call	cdr3_nt	cdr3_aa
many	TRBJ1-6	TRBV7-2	.	TGTGCCAGCAGCCTACGACAGTCGGGGAATTCACCCCTCCACTTT	CASSLRQSGNSPLHF
.	TRBJ2-3	TRBV19	.	TGTGCCAGTAGTAGTAGCGAGCGTACGCAGTATTTT	CASSSSERTQYF
many	TRBJ2-3	TRBV9	TRBD1	TGTGCCAGCAGCGTAGAGCGAGGGGGCGCAGATACGCAGTATTTT	CASSVERGGADTQYF
few	TRBJ1-1	TRBV7-9	TRBD1	TGTGCCAGCAGCGCCTCAGGGGGCGTACCCGCTTTCTTT	CASSASGGVPAFF
many	TRBJ1-2	TRBV29-1	.	TGCAGCGTTGACGCGGGCTACACCTTC	CSVDAGYTF
.	TRBJ1-4	TRBV2	.	TGTGCCAGCAGTGGAAGGGGGTCGCCTAATGAAAAACTGTTTTTT	CASSGRGSPNEKLFF
few	TRBJ2-3	TRBV6-1	.	TGTGCCAGCAGGAAAACGGACAGTAGCACAGATACGCAGTATTTT	CASRKTDSSTDTQYF
.	TRBJ1-5	TRBV6-2/TRBV6-3	.	TGTGCCAGCAGATCCTCCCGGGGACTAAATTCAAATCAGCCCCAGCATTTT	CASRSSRGLNSNQPQHF
.	TRBJ2-1	TRBV5-1	TRBD2	TGCGCCAGCAACTGGGGGGGTAGCTCCTACAATGAGCAGTTCTTC	CASNWGGSSYNEQFF
many	TRBJ2-7	TRBV14	TRBD1	TGTGCCAGCAGCTCCCAGGGCCACAGGGGGTCCTACGAGCAGTACTTC	CASSSQGHRGSYEQYF
many	TRBJ2-5	TRBV7-2	TRBD2	TGTGCCAGCAGCCCGGGACTAGCGGTAGAGACCCAGTACTTC	CASSPGLAVETQYF
few	TRBJ2-1	TRBV9	.	TGTGTCAGCAGCGTACTTAGTAGCTCCTACAATGAGCAGTTCTTC	CVSSVLSSSYNEQFF
few	TRBJ2-3	TRBV20-1	TRBD2	TGCAGTGCTATAAGCGGGGGATCCACAGATACGCAGTATTTT	CSAISGGSTDTQYF
many	TRBJ2-1	TRBV3-1	TRBD1	TGTGCCAGCAGCTTACGACCGGGACAGGGCCCTGAGCAGTTCTTC	CASSLRPGQGPEQFF
.	TRBJ2-1	TRBV20-1	.	TGCAGTGCTAGAGAGGGAGGCATTTCCTACAATGAGCAGTTCTTC	CSAREGGISYNEQFF
few	TRBJ1-6	TRBV5-1	TRBD1	TGCGCCAGCAGCTCCGGACAGGGATTTTCGCCCCTCCACTTT	CASSSGQGFSPLHF
few	TRBJ1-2	TRBV20-1	TRBD1	TGCAGTGCTGGAGAAGGGACAGGGAACTATGGCTACACCTTC	CSAGEGTGNYGYTF
many	TRBJ2-1	TRBV7-8	TRBD2	TGTGCCAGCAGCCCCAGCGGGGGGCTCTACAATGAGCAGTTCTTC	CASSPSGGLYNEQFF
.	TRBJ2-5	TRBV5-1	TRBD2	TGCGCCAGCAGCTTGGATGGAGTAGCGGGCGGAAAGACCCAGTACTTC	CASSLDGVAGGKTQYF
many	TRBJ2-5	TRBV4-2	TRBD2	TGTGCCAGCAGCCAAGCCTTGCGACTAGCGATGGCGCAGACCCAGTACTTC	CASSQALRLAMAQTQYF
many	TRBJ2-5	TRBV7-2	.	TGTGCCAGCAGCTTAGCTCTTCAGACTTTCCAGTACTTC	CASSLALQTFQYF
many	TRBJ2-1	TRBV15	TRBD2	TGTGCCACCAGCAGAGATGAGTTCCTAGCGGGGGTAGGTGAGCAGTTCTTC	CATSRDEFLAGVGEQFF
many	TRBJ1-2	TRBV2	.	TGTGCCAGCAGTGAAAAGTCAGGGACTCTCTATGGCTACACCTTC	CASSEKSGTLYGYTF
.	TRBJ1-2	TRBV4-3	.	TGCGCCGGCAGCCCGCAATTCACAGGTAGTGAAGGCTACACCTTC	CAGSPQFTGSEGYTF
many	TRBJ1-2	TRBV12-3/TRBV12-4	.	TGTGCCAGCAGTCACGGGACGGAATATGGCTACACCTTC	CASSHGTEYGYTF
many	TRBJ1-4	TRBV11-2	.	TGTGCCAGCAGCTTCGGCAGGGTCAGCGAAAAACTGTTTTTT	CASSFGRVSEKLFF
many	TRBJ2-1	TRBV18	TRBD2	TGTGCCAGCTCACCACCCGGGGGGACGTACAATGAGCAGTTCTTC	CASSPPGGTYNEQFF
.	TRBJ1-1	TRBV6-1	.	TGTGCCAGCAGTGAACCCAGGGGTGGCACTGAAGCTTTCTTT	CASSEPRGGTEAFF
many	TRBJ1-1	TRBV6-2/TRBV6-3	.	TGTGCCAGCAGTTACTCGAACAGGGTCAACACTGAAGCTTTCTTT	CASSYSNRVNTEAFF
few	TRBJ2-2	TRBV7-8	TRBD1	TGTGCCAGCAGCTCCCCAGGACAGGTCGCCGGGGAGTTGTTTTTT	CASSSPGQVAGELFF
many	TRBJ1-6	TRBV12-3/TRBV12-4	.	TGTGCCAGCAGTTCACAGGGACGGAATTCACCCCTCCACTTT	CASSSQGRNSPLHF